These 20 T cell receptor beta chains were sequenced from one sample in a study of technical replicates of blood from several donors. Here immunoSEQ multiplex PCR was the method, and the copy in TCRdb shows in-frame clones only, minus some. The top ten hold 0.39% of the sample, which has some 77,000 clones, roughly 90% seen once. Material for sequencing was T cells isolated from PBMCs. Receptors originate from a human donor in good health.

CDR3 in amino acids: CASSLLAGGTDTQYF. In nucleotides, the CDR3 is TGTGCCAGCAGCCTACTAGCGGGGGGCACAGATACGCAGTATTTT. This chain connects TRBV9 to TRBJ2-3; 11 bases fit TRBD2. This CDR3 has 15 residues. Germline-derived CDR1 and CDR2 are SGDLS and YYNGEE. Germline trimming cut 4 bases from V and 1 base from J; bases unmatched to any gene: 2.

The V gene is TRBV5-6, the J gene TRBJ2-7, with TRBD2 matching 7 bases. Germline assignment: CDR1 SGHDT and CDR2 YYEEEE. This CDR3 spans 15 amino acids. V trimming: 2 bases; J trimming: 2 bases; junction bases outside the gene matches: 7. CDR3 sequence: CASSLYPGGAYEQYF. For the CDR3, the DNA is TGTGCCAGCAGCTTATATCCGGGAGGAGCCTACGAGCAGTACTTC. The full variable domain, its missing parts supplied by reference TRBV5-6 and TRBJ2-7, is DAGVTQSPTHLIKTRGQQVTLRCSPKSGHDTVSWYQQALGQGPQFIFQYYEEEERQRGNFPDRFSGHQFPNYSSELNVNALLLGDSALYLCASSLYPGGAYEQYFGPGTRLTVT.

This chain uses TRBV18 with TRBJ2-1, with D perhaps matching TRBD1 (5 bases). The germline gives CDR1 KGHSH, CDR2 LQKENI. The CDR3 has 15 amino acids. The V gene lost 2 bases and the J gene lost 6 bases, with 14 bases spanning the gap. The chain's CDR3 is CASSPTGPLFNEQFF. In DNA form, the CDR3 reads TGTGCCAGCTCACCAACAGGTCCGCTATTCAATGAGCAGTTCTTC.

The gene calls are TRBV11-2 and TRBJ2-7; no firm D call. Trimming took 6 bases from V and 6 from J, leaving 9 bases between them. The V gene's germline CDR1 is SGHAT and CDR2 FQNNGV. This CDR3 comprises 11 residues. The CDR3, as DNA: TGTGCCAGCAGTAGCAGACTCGAGCAGTACTTC. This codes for CASSSRLEQYF.

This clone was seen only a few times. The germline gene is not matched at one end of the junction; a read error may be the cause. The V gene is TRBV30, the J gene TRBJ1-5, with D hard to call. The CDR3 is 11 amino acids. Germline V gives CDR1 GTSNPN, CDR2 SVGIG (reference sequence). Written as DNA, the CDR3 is TGTGCCTGGAGTACTAATCCGCCCCAGCATTTT. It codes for CAWSTNPPQHF.

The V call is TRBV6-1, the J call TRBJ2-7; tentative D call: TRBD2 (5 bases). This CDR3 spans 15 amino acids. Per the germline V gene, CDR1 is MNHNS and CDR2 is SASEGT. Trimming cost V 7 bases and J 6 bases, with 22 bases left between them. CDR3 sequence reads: CASKRISGSDGEQYF. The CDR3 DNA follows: TGTGCCAGCAAGAGGATCTCGGGGAGTGACGGCGAGCAGTACTTC.

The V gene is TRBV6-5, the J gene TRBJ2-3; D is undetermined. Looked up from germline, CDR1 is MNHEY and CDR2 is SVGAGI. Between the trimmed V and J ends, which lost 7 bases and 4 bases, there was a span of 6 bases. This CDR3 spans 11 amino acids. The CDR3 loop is CASTNSDTQYF. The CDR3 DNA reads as TGTGCCAGCACTAATTCAGATACGCAGTATTTT.

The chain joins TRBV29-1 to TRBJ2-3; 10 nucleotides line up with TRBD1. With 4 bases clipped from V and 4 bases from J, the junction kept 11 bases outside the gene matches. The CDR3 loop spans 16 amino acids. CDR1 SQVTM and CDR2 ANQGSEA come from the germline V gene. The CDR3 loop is CSVVLLGQGSADTQYF. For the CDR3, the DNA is TGCAGCGTTGTTCTATTGGGACAGGGGAGCGCAGATACGCAGTATTTT.

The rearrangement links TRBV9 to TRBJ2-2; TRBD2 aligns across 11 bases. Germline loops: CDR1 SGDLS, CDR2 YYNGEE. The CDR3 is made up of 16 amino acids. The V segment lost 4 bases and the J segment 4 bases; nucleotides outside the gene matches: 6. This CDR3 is CASSITSGSITGELFF. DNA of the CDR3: TGTGCCAGCAGCATAACTAGCGGGAGTATCACCGGGGAGCTGTTTTTT.

This CDR3 reads CASSLGGEVGELFF. In DNA form, the CDR3 reads TGTGCCAGCAGCTTAGGAGGGGAGGTCGGGGAGCTGTTTTTT. The chain employs TRBV7-2 and TRBJ2-2; TRBD2 might be the D (6 bases). CDR1 and CDR2 (germline): SGHTA, FQGNSA. The CDR3 totals 14 residues. Deletions cut 1 base from V and 7 bases from J, with 10 bases between.

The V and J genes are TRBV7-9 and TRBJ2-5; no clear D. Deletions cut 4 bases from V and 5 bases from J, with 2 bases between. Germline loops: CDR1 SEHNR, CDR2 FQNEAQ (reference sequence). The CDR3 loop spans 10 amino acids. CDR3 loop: CASSSETQYF. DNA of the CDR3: TGTGCCAGCAGCTCGGAGACCCAGTACTTC.

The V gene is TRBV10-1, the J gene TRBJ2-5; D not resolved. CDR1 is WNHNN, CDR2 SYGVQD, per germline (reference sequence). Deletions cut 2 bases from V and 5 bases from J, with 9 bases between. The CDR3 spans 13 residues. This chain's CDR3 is CASSEPQSETQYF. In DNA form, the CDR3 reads TGCGCCAGCAGTGAGCCGCAGTCCGAGACCCAGTACTTC.

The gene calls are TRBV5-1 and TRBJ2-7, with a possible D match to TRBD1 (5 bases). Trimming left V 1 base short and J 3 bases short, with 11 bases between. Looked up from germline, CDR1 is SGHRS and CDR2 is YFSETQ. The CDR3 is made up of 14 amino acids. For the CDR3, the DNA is TGCGCCAGCAGCTTGAGGGGCCCAGACTACGAGCAGTACTTC. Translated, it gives CASSLRGPDYEQYF.

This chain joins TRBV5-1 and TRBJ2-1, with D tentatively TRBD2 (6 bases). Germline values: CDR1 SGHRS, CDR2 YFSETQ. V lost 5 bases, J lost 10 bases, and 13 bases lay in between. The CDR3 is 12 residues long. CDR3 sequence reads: CASRPGLGEQFF. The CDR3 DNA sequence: TGCGCCAGCAGGCCGGGACTCGGAGAGCAGTTCTTC.

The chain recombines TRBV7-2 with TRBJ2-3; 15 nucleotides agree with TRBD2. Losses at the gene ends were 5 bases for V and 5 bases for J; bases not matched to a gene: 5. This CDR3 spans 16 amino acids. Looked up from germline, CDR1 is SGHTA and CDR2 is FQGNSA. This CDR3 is CASSGGLAGGKDTQYF. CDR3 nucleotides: TGTGCCAGCAGCGGAGGACTAGCGGGAGGGAAAGATACGCAGTATTTT.

The CDR3 sequence is CASSVASGGRSNEKLFF. The CDR3 nucleotides read TGTGCCAGCAGCGTAGCTTCGGGTGGTAGGTCTAATGAAAAACTGTTTTTT. The chain employs TRBV9 and TRBJ1-4, with D unresolved. The CDR3 covers 17 residues. V was trimmed by 0 bases and J by 3 bases, leaving 15 bases between them. CDR1 is SGDLS and CDR2 is YYNGEE in the germline V gene. Based on the CDR3 plus reference TRBV9 and TRBJ1-4, the full variable domain is DSGVTQTPKHLITATGQRVTLRCSPRSGDLSVYWYQQSLDQGLQFLIQYYNGEERAKGNILERFSAQQFPDLHSELNLSSLELGDSALYFCASSVASGGRSNEKLFFGSGTQLSVL.

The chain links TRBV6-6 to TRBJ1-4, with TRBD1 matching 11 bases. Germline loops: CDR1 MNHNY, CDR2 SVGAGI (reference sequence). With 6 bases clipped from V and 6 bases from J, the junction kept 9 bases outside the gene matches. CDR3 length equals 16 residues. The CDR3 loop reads CASSPPPGQGDEKLFF. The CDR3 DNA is TGTGCCAGCAGCCCACCCCCGGGACAGGGGGATGAAAAACTGTTTTTT.

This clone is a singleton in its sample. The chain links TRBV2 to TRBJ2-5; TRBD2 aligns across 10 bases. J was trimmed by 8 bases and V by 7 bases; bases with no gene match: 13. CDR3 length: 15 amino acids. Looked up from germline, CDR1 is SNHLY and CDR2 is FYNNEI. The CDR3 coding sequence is TGTGCCAGCAAAGGACTAGCGGAGGGGGGGGGCACCCAGTACTTC. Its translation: CASKGLAEGGGTQYF.

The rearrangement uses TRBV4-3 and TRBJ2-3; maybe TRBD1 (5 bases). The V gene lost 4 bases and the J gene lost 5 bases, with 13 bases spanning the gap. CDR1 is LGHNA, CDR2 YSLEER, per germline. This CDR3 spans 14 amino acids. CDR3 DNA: TGCGCCAGCAGCCGCGACAGCATCGTAGATACGCAGTATTTT. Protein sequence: CASSRDSIVDTQYF.

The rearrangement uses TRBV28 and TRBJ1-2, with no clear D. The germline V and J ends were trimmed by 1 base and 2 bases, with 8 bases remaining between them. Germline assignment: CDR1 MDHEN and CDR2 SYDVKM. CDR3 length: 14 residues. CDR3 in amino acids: CASSLLGANYGYTF. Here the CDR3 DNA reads TGTGCCAGCAGTTTATTAGGAGCCAACTATGGCTACACCTTC.